The 24 T cell receptor beta chains presented below share a single source sample, sequenced in a study of memory CD4+ T cells and cytomegalovirus serostatus. The sort gate was single viable CD3+CD4+CD8-CD45RO+ cells for memory CD4+ T cells. The method was immunoSEQ multiplex PCR; TCRdb's version includes in-frame clones alone and lacks a portion of them. Counted here are approximately 51,000 clones, about 70% occurring once; the ten biggest clones make up roughly 1.2%. The sample taken for sequencing was memory CD4+ T cells from blood. Receptors were obtained from an adult in good health and CMV-seropositive.

The J gene is TRBJ2-1, the V gene TRBV21-1; no DNA check was done on the table's D call, TRBD2. TRBV21-1 is a pseudogene segment. This CDR3 is built from 18 residues. CDR3 region: CASSTGKSGGSTYNEQFF. In DNA, the CDR3 is TGTGCCAGCAGCACTGGGAAAAGCGGGGGGTCAACCTACAATGAGCAGTTCTTC.

The chain uses TRBV5-1 and TRBJ1-2, with TRBD1 matching over 10 bases. The junction had 8 bases not matched to a gene; V was cut back by 4 bases and J by 8 bases. The length of the CDR3 is 14 residues. Germline lookup yields CDR1 SGHRS and CDR2 YFSETQ. This chain's CDR3 is CASSTGTGEIGYTF. CDR3 bases: TGCGCCAGCAGCACCGGGACAGGGGAAATCGGCTACACCTTC.

Only one count was recorded for this clone. The rearrangement links TRBV5-1 to TRBJ2-5; D is undetermined. This CDR3 is built from 13 residues. V lost 3 bases and J lost 3, with 9 bases in between. Germline values: CDR1 SGHRS, CDR2 YFSETQ. The DNA of the CDR3 is TGCGCCAGCAGCTGGGATCCGGAAGAGACCCAGTACTTC. The encoded protein is CASSWDPEETQYF.

The genes are TRBV4-1 and TRBJ1-4; D may be TRBD1 (5 bases). Trimming left V 0 bases short and J 2 bases short, with 16 bases between. Germline CDR1 reads MGHRA; CDR2 reads YSYEKL. CDR3 length: 18 residues. The CDR3 DNA sequence: TGCGCCAGCAGCCAAGATAGAGGGGAAGAGGCGACTAATGAAAAACTGTTTTTT. Translation: CASSQDRGEEATNEKLFF.

This clone has just one count. The chain is built from TRBV6-1 and TRBJ2-7, with D maybe TRBD1 (6 bases). Germline loops: CDR1 MNHNS, CDR2 SASEGT. Trimming removed 2 bases from V and 2 bases from J, with 13 bases in between. The CDR3 extends over 15 amino acids. This CDR3 reads CASSERWTAAYEQYF. The CDR3 DNA follows: TGTGCCAGCAGTGAACGATGGACAGCGGCCTACGAGCAGTACTTC.

The rearrangement uses TRBV2 and TRBJ1-2; possibly TRBD1 for D (5 bases). Trimming took 7 bases from V and 2 from J, leaving 17 bases between them. Germline values: CDR1 SNHLY, CDR2 FYNNEI. The CDR3 loop spans 15 amino acids. The CDR3 protein is CASKEGAEPNYGYTF. The CDR3 DNA sequence: TGTGCCAGCAAGGAAGGGGCGGAACCAAACTATGGCTACACCTTC.

The CDR3 sequence is CASSFRGGAGETQYF. In DNA, the CDR3 is TGTGCCAGCAGCTTCCGCGGGGGGGCAGGAGAGACCCAGTACTTC. V and J are TRBV13 and TRBJ2-5, with 9 positions matching TRBD2. There are 15 residues in the CDR3. Looked up from germline, CDR1 is PRHDT and CDR2 is FYEKMQ (reference sequence). J lost 4 bases, V lost 3 bases, and 6 bases had no gene match.

In its sample, this clone was seen a few times. The gene calls are TRBV6-1 and TRBJ1-3; 8 nucleotides align to TRBD1. The CDR3 spans 15 residues. Germline CDR1 is MNHNS and CDR2 is SASEGT. V trimming: 6 bases; J trimming: 1 base; junction bases outside the gene matches: 5. CDR3 nucleotides: TGTGCCAGCAGAGTGGACAGGGCATCTGGAAACACCATATATTTT. This codes for CASRVDRASGNTIYF.

The chain joins TRBV4-3 to TRBJ2-3; weak D call: TRBD1 (5 bases). The germline V and J ends were trimmed by 0 bases and 4 bases, with 20 bases remaining between them. The CDR3 totals 18 residues. Germline loops: CDR1 LGHNA, CDR2 YSLEER. The CDR3 reads CASSQDYGQASPADTQYF. CDR3 sequence (DNA): TGCGCCAGCAGCCAAGATTATGGACAAGCCTCCCCCGCAGATACGCAGTATTTT.

The chain has TRBV5-4 and TRBJ2-7, with a tentative D call TRBD1 (6 bases). The CDR3 consists of 15 residues. Germline V gene data show CDR1 as SGHNT and CDR2 as YYREEE (reference sequence). Between the trimmed V and J ends, which lost 3 bases and 6 bases, there was a span of 19 bases. CDR3 nucleotides: TGTGCCAGCAGCTCCCCCAGGGACAATCCAACCGAGCAGTACTTC. It is translated as CASSSPRDNPTEQYF.

This clone was counted only a few times. The CDR3 loop reads CASSLFGPRGNQPQHF. The CDR3 nucleotides are TGTGCCAGCAGTTTATTTGGTCCAAGGGGCAATCAGCCCCAGCATTTT. This chain joins TRBV27 and TRBJ1-5; D call uncertain. This CDR3 comprises 16 residues. With 1 base removed from V and 2 bases from J, the gap between germline ends came to 12 bases. Per germline, CDR1 MNHEY and CDR2 SMNVEV (reference sequence).

This chain joins TRBV7-6 and TRBJ1-2; the D is unclear. Germline loops: CDR1 SGHVS, CDR2 FNYEAQ. V was shortened by 3 bases and J by 4 bases, with 9 bases between the two germline ends. The CDR3 runs 13 residues. The chain's CDR3 is CASSFQESYGYTF. The CDR3 DNA follows: TGTGCCAGCAGCTTTCAGGAATCCTATGGCTACACCTTC.

The chain employs TRBV19 and TRBJ2-5, with a weak D call TRBD1 (5 bases). The CDR3 totals 13 residues. Deletions cut 7 bases from V and 1 base from J, with 10 bases between. Germline V gene sequence: CDR1 LNHDA, CDR2 SQIVND (reference sequence). As DNA, the CDR3 is TGTGCCAGTAATCAGGGTTCCCAAGAGACCCAGTACTTC. Translation: CASNQGSQETQYF.

The J gene is TRBJ2-2, the V gene TRBV11-2, with 10 bases fitting TRBD1. The J segment lost 4 bases and the V segment lost 8 bases, leaving 10 bases of the junction unmatched. Germline CDR1 and CDR2: SGHAT and FQNNGV. The CDR3 length is 16 residues. CDR3 amino acids: CASRQTDRGRTGELFF. The CDR3 region has the DNA TGTGCCAGCCGACAAACTGACAGGGGGCGCACCGGGGAGCTGTTTTTT.

The chain uses TRBV5-4 and TRBJ2-3, with D tentatively TRBD2 (7 bases). This CDR3 is 14 amino acids long. Germline CDR1 reads SGHNT; CDR2 reads YYREEE (reference sequence). Trimming shortened V by 2 bases and J by 6 bases, and 13 bases separated the two germline ends. The CDR3 DNA reads as TGTGCCAGCAGCTTAGGGGGGGAGCGGGATACGCAGTATTTT. Translating gives CASSLGGERDTQYF.

The CDR3 here is CASSPYPVGLGGGGETQYF. The CDR3 nucleotides read TGTGCCAGCAGCCCCTACCCGGTTGGACTAGGGGGTGGAGGGGAGACCCAGTACTTC. The chain uses TRBV9 and TRBJ2-5, with D perhaps matching TRBD2 (7 bases). Germline V gives CDR1 SGDLS, CDR2 YYNGEE. Trimming shortened V by 4 bases and J by 5 bases, and 30 bases separated the two germline ends. The CDR3 spans 19 residues.

The chain couples TRBV6-1 to TRBJ2-3, with D possibly TRBD2 on 6 matching bases. The CDR3 is made up of 12 amino acids. V was trimmed by 4 bases and J by 4 bases, leaving 6 bases between them. Per germline, CDR1 MNHNS and CDR2 SASEGT. CDR3 protein: CASSAGADTQYF. The CDR3 bases are TGTGCCAGCAGTGCGGGGGCAGATACGCAGTATTTT.

This chain connects TRBV5-4 to TRBJ2-1; TRBD2 matches 11 bases. Germline CDR1 SGHNT, CDR2 YYREEE (reference sequence). Trimming removed 3 bases from V and 7 bases from J; junction bases left unmatched: 9. The CDR3 has 16 residues. The CDR3 nucleotides read TGTGCCAGCAGCTACATGACTAGCGGGGCTATTAATGAGCAGTTCTTC. Translated, it gives CASSYMTSGAINEQFF.

The rearrangement links TRBV28 to TRBJ1-3, with D unresolved. The CDR3 contains 14 residues. The germline V gene has CDR1 MDHEN and CDR2 SYDVKM. The ends were cut back, 8 bases at V and 2 bases at J, with 13 bases in the middle. In DNA, the CDR3 is TGTGCCAGCTGCTCTGGGCGTCCTGGAAACACCATATATTTT. The encoded protein is CASCSGRPGNTIYF.

The chain combines TRBV30 with TRBJ2-3; D unresolved. Germline-derived CDR1 and CDR2 are GTSNPN and SVGIG (reference sequence). The V and J ends lost 1 base and 4 bases respectively, with 3 bases between them. The CDR3 length is 11 residues. The CDR3 spells CAWSDADTQYF. In nucleotides, the CDR3 is TGTGCCTGGAGTGACGCAGATACGCAGTATTTT.

The chain uses TRBV9 and TRBJ1-6, with a possible D match to TRBD1 (5 bases). CDR3 length: 14 residues. Germline CDR1 SGDLS, CDR2 YYNGEE. The V end lost 4 bases, the J end lost 6 bases, and 11 bases lay between the germline ends. Here the CDR3 DNA reads TGTGCCAGCAGCTCGGGACCGCGTAATTCACCCCTCCACTTT. Its protein product is CASSSGPRNSPLHF.

The V gene is TRBV10-3, the J gene TRBJ2-7; 7 bases line up with TRBD1. This CDR3 has 17 amino acids. The V gene end was trimmed by 0 bases and the J gene end by 0 bases; junction bases not matched to a gene: 8. Germline lookup yields CDR1 ENHRY and CDR2 SYGVKD. CDR3 bases: TGTGCCATCAGTGAGTCGATCGGACAGGACATCTCCTACGAGCAGTACTTC. It yields the protein CAISESIGQDISYEQYF.

This clone was observed a single time. The gene calls are TRBV5-1 and TRBJ1-1; 9 positions match TRBD1. Germline V gene sequence: CDR1 SGHRS, CDR2 YFSETQ. The V segment lost 0 bases and the J segment 5 bases; nucleotides outside the gene matches: 11. The CDR3 runs to 17 residues. The CDR3: CASSLGGQGRSRTEAFF. The DNA of the CDR3 is TGCGCCAGCAGCTTGGGGGGACAGGGCCGGAGTAGGACTGAAGCTTTCTTT.

This chain uses TRBV23-1 with TRBJ1-6, with D perhaps matching TRBD1 (6 bases). TRBV23-1 is an ORF, with its function uncertain. CDR3 size: 14 residues. Trimming stripped 0 bases from V and 9 bases from J, with 9 bases between. The CDR3 sequence is CASSQSGGLSPLHF. DNA for the CDR3: TGCGCCAGCAGTCAATCGGGGGGGCTTTCACCCCTCCACTTT.